A single sample is the source of the 29 T cell receptor beta chains below, sequenced in a study of cytomegalovirus exposure and HLA in healthy donors. 13 Jbeta primers and 60 Vbeta primers were used for the PCR. The table came from immunoSEQ multiplex PCR; TCRdb's copy has only in-frame clones and leaves some out. Among 160,000 or so clones, around four fifths were seen once, and the ten largest hold over 8%. The specimen was PBMCs. The origin of the receptors is a man younger than 35 in good health and CMV-seropositive.

This clone is a singleton in its sample. J is TRBJ2-3 and V is TRBV4-3, with D perhaps TRBD2 (6 bases). Trimming stripped 0 bases from V and 3 bases from J, with 19 bases between. The CDR3 is 18 residues long. From germline, CDR1 is LGHNA and CDR2 YSLEER. The chain's CDR3 is CASSQDLGSLMETDTQYF. Written as DNA, the CDR3 is TGCGCCAGCAGCCAAGATCTCGGGAGTCTAATGGAGACAGATACGCAGTATTTT.

This chain connects TRBV10-3 to TRBJ1-5; D uncertain. The germline V gene encodes CDR1 ENHRY and CDR2 SYGVKD. Deletions cut 0 bases from V and 7 bases from J, with 13 bases between. This CDR3 comprises 15 residues. The CDR3 here is CAISESYGETQPQHF. The CDR3 DNA sequence: TGTGCCATCAGTGAGTCTTACGGAGAGACCCAGCCCCAGCATTTT.

This chain joins TRBV27 and TRBJ2-7; D possibly corresponds to TRBD1 (5 bases). Germline V gene lookup returns CDR1 MNHEY and CDR2 SMNVEV (reference sequence). This CDR3 is built from 15 residues. Trimming removed 6 bases at V and 4 bases at J, with 19 bases between. CDR3 sequence reads: CASRLDQGTRYEQYF. CDR3 DNA: TGTGCCAGCAGACTGGACCAGGGAACCCGATACGAGCAGTACTTC.

The chain links TRBV27 to TRBJ2-1, with 9 bases identical to TRBD2. V was pared by 7 bases and J by 5 bases, with 9 bases of the junction left unmatched. The CDR3 runs 15 residues. The germline gives CDR1 MNHEY, CDR2 SMNVEV (reference sequence). This chain's CDR3 is CASKAFSGGHNEQFF. The CDR3, as DNA: TGTGCCAGCAAAGCATTTAGCGGGGGCCACAATGAGCAGTTCTTC.

This rearrangement joins TRBV7-9 to TRBJ1-1, with D maybe TRBD1 (5 bases). This CDR3 comprises 14 residues. Germline V CDR1 and CDR2: SEHNR, FQNEAQ (reference sequence). Trimming took 2 bases from V and 4 from J, leaving 11 bases between them. CDR3 DNA: TGTGCCAGCAGCTTACCTGGACAACGCACTGAAGCTTTCTTT. Amino acid sequence: CASSLPGQRTEAFF. The variable domain in full, with the rest retrieved from reference TRBV7-9 and TRBJ1-1, is DTGVSQNPRHKITKRGQNVTFRCDPISEHNRLYWYRQTLGQGPEFLTYFQNEAQLEKSRLLSDRFSAERPKGSFSTLEIQRTEQGDSAMYLCASSLPGQRTEAFFGQGTRLTVV.

The chain employs TRBV4-1 and TRBJ1-4; D is unclear. Per the germline V gene, CDR1 is MGHRA and CDR2 is YSYEKL. This CDR3 comprises 16 residues. V lost 1 base and J lost 3, with 12 bases in between. DNA for the CDR3: TGCGCCAGCAGCCAAGCTTCGTTATTCCCTAATGAAAAACTGTTTTTT. Translating gives CASSQASLFPNEKLFF.

V gene TRBV2 combines with J gene TRBJ2-1, with a possible D match to TRBD1 (6 bases). This CDR3 has 12 amino acids. V was cut by 7 bases and J by 8 bases, with 12 bases left in between. Germline CDR1 SNHLY, CDR2 FYNNEI. The CDR3 protein is CASMAGAHEQFF. Written as DNA, the CDR3 is TGTGCCAGCATGGCAGGGGCGCATGAGCAGTTCTTC.

The V and J genes are TRBV18 and TRBJ1-2; 8 bases fit TRBD1. In germline, CDR1 is KGHSH, CDR2 LQKENI. V trimming: 3 bases; J trimming: 4 bases; junction bases outside the gene matches: 7. The CDR3 has 15 residues. The CDR3 nucleotides read TGTGCCAGCTCACCTGACAGGGGCAAGAGCTATGGCTACACCTTC. Protein sequence: CASSPDRGKSYGYTF.

This chain joins TRBV19 and TRBJ1-2; 7 bases map to TRBD1. The CDR3 loop spans 14 amino acids. Germline CDR1 is LNHDA and CDR2 is SQIVND (reference sequence). Germline trimming cut 7 bases from V and 4 bases from J; bases unmatched to any gene: 9. The CDR3, as DNA: TGTGCCAGTAATAAGGGGGCAGGGGCCTATGGCTACACCTTC. It codes for CASNKGAGAYGYTF.

The CDR3, as DNA: TGCGCCAGCAGCACGGGGGGGACAGGGAGGAACACTGAAGCTTTCTTT. This encodes CASSTGGTGRNTEAFF. The V call is TRBV5-1, the J call TRBJ1-1; the match to TRBD1 covers 9 bases. CDR3 length equals 16 residues. Germline assignment: CDR1 SGHRS and CDR2 YFSETQ. V was clipped by 4 bases and J by 1 base; unmatched bases: 8.

The chain links TRBV5-1 to TRBJ2-7; 11 bases are a match to TRBD2. Germline loops: CDR1 SGHRS, CDR2 YFSETQ. The ends lost 3 bases at V and 2 bases at J; junction bases unmatched: 13. This CDR3 region has 18 residues. CDR3 in amino acids: CASSSWGIAGGTPYEQYF. Written as DNA, the CDR3 is TGCGCCAGCAGCTCATGGGGAATAGCGGGAGGGACCCCCTACGAGCAGTACTTC.

This clone was found once. The J gene is TRBJ2-1, the V gene TRBV29-1; 7 bases are shared with TRBD2. V lost 6 bases and J lost 0; bases outside the gene matches: 11. The CDR3 length is 16 residues. The germline gives CDR1 SQVTM, CDR2 ANQGSEA. The CDR3 loop is CSVLLPGLVSYNEQFF. Here the CDR3 DNA reads TGCAGCGTCCTATTACCAGGACTAGTCTCCTACAATGAGCAGTTCTTC.

CDR3 amino acids: CASHSGGNYEQYF. The CDR3 DNA reads as TGTGCCAGCCACAGCGGCGGGAACTACGAGCAGTACTTC. The rearrangement uses TRBV7-9 and TRBJ2-7; D perhaps matches TRBD2 (6 bases). Deletions cut 8 bases from V and 3 bases from J, with 14 bases between. The CDR3 runs to 13 residues. The germline gives CDR1 SEHNR, CDR2 FQNEAQ (reference sequence). Full variable domain (missing parts from reference TRBV7-9 and TRBJ2-7): DTGVSQNPRHKITKRGQNVTFRCDPISEHNRLYWYRQTLGQGPEFLTYFQNEAQLEKSRLLSDRFSAERPKGSFSTLEIQRTEQGDSAMYLCASHSGGNYEQYFGPGTRLTVT.

The sample holds one count of this clone. The V gene is TRBV11-2, the J gene TRBJ2-5; 8 positions match TRBD2. V lost 4 bases to trimming and J lost 5 bases; unmatched junction nucleotides: 3. The CDR3 runs 13 residues. CDR1 and CDR2 (germline): SGHAT, FQNNGV. The CDR3 protein is CASSWGLGETQYF. CDR3 bases: TGTGCCAGCAGCTGGGGACTAGGGGAGACCCAGTACTTC.

This rearrangement joins TRBV28 to TRBJ1-2, with 8 bases lining up with TRBD1. With V trimmed by 5 bases and J by 7 bases, 6 bases remained unmatched. This CDR3 contains 13 residues. Per germline, CDR1 MDHEN and CDR2 SYDVKM. This CDR3 is CASSLRTGSGYTF. The CDR3, as DNA: TGTGCCAGCAGTCTTAGGACAGGGTCTGGCTACACCTTC.

The chain couples TRBV28 to TRBJ2-5; 9 bases are a match to TRBD2. J lost 6 bases, V lost 2 bases, and 10 bases had no gene match. The germline V gene encodes CDR1 MDHEN and CDR2 SYDVKM. CDR3 size: 16 residues. CDR3 amino acids: CASSLAYGLAGQTQYF. The CDR3 DNA sequence: TGTGCCAGCAGTTTAGCGTACGGGCTAGCGGGACAGACCCAGTACTTC. The full variable domain, in which reference TRBV28 and TRBJ2-5 provide the parts outside the CDR3, is DVKVTQSSRYLVKRTGEKVFLECVQDMDHENMFWYRQDPGLGLRLIYFSYDVKMKEKGDIPEGYSVSREKKERFSLILESASTNQTSMYLCASSLAYGLAGQTQYFGPGTRLLVL.

This clone was detected a few times. DNA of the CDR3: TGTGCCAGCAGCCAAGAACAGGGCTCCGGGGCCAACGTCCTGACTTTC. It yields the protein CASSQEQGSGANVLTF. V and J are TRBV5-4 and TRBJ2-6; D perhaps matches TRBD1 (6 bases). The CDR3 has 16 residues. Germline assignment: CDR1 SGHNT and CDR2 YYREEE (reference sequence). V was clipped by 4 bases and J by 4 bases, with 15 bases between them.

The CDR3 nucleotides read TGTGCCAGCAGTGACTCGGCGGACAGCAACTATGGCTACACCTTC. The encoded protein is CASSDSADSNYGYTF. V usage is TRBV6-4 and J usage is TRBJ1-2, with D perhaps TRBD1 (6 bases). The V end was cut by 0 bases, the J end by 2 bases, with 10 bases between. CDR3 length: 15 residues. Germline V gives CDR1 MRHNA, CDR2 SNTAGT.

In DNA, the CDR3 is TGCGCCAGCAGCCTTAAGAGGCAGGGGGGAAAACTGTTTTTT. This sequence encodes CASSLKRQGGKLFF. This chain joins TRBV4-1 and TRBJ1-4; TRBD1 aligns across 7 bases. Losses at the gene ends were 4 bases for V and 10 bases for J; bases not matched to a gene: 9. This CDR3 spans 14 amino acids. CDR1 MGHRA and CDR2 YSYEKL come from the germline V gene.

This clone rates as medium-sized. The J gene is TRBJ2-3, the V gene TRBV6-4; maybe TRBD2 (7 bases). CDR1 MRHNA and CDR2 SNTAGT come from the germline V gene. The CDR3 totals 15 residues. V lost 0 bases and J lost 5, with 12 bases in between. For the CDR3, the DNA is TGTGCCAGCAGTGACTCGAGGGGGGGTCAAGATACGCAGTATTTT. It encodes CASSDSRGGQDTQYF.

J is TRBJ2-1 and V is TRBV11-2; TRBD2 aligns across 9 bases. Germline values: CDR1 SGHAT, CDR2 FQNNGV. The V gene end was trimmed by 0 bases and the J gene end by 8 bases; junction bases not matched to a gene: 11. CDR3 size: 17 residues. The CDR3 reads CASSLEPSGIRRDEQFF. The CDR3, as DNA: TGTGCCAGCAGCTTAGAACCTAGCGGGATCCGCAGGGATGAGCAGTTCTTC.

The J gene is TRBJ2-1, the V gene TRBV27; 7 nucleotides line up with TRBD2. V gave up 4 bases and J gave up 3 bases; unmatched junction bases: 6. CDR1 MNHEY and CDR2 SMNVEV come from the germline V gene (reference sequence). The CDR3 loop spans 15 amino acids. CDR3 region: CASSSIGGFYNEQFF. The CDR3 DNA sequence: TGTGCCAGCAGTTCCATCGGGGGGTTCTACAATGAGCAGTTCTTC.

This clone was recorded only once. This chain links TRBV5-1 with TRBJ2-7, with D possibly TRBD1 on 7 matching bases. The CDR3 extends over 15 amino acids. V was pared by 3 bases and J by 6 bases, with 19 bases between. CDR1 and CDR2 (germline): SGHRS, YFSETQ. CDR3 residues: CASSSPRGVSVEQYF. CDR3 coding DNA: TGCGCCAGCAGCTCCCCCAGGGGGGTTTCGGTCGAGCAGTACTTC.

This chain connects TRBV4-1 to TRBJ2-1; a weak D match, TRBD2 (6 bases). The CDR3 extends over 15 amino acids. Germline loops: CDR1 MGHRA, CDR2 YSYEKL. Trimming removed 0 bases at V and 2 bases at J, with 8 bases between. The DNA of the CDR3 is TGCGCCAGCAGCCAAGAGGCGGGGACCTACAATGAGCAGTTCTTC. Translated, it gives CASSQEAGTYNEQFF.

CDR3 sequence: CAIGQGLIGGYTF. CDR3 DNA: TGTGCCATAGGACAGGGGTTAATTGGCGGCTACACCTTC. This chain uses TRBV19 with TRBJ1-2, with TRBD1 matching over 9 bases. CDR1 is LNHDA and CDR2 is SQIVND in the germline V gene (reference sequence). The CDR3 runs 13 residues. Trimming cost V 10 bases and J 8 bases; bases outside gene matches: 11.

This clone came up a few times. The chain has TRBV7-2 and TRBJ2-7, with 8 bases that match TRBD2. Unmatched junction bases numbered 8, after V lost 5 bases and J lost 2 bases. The CDR3 contains 15 residues. Germline-derived CDR1 and CDR2 are SGHTA and FQGNSA. The CDR3 sequence: CASSPRTSRTYEQYF. The CDR3 bases are TGTGCCAGCAGCCCCAGGACTAGCCGAACCTACGAGCAGTACTTC.

The chain employs TRBV4-1 and TRBJ1-3; unclear D gene. Trimming left V 3 bases short and J 4 bases short, with 13 bases between. This CDR3 comprises 15 residues. CDR1 is MGHRA and CDR2 is YSYEKL in the germline V gene. This chain's CDR3 is CASSQARRAGNTIYF. The CDR3 bases are TGCGCCAGCAGCCAGGCACGGAGAGCGGGAAACACCATATATTTT.

This rearrangement joins TRBV7-9 to TRBJ2-7, with TRBD1 identical over 8 bases. The CDR3 totals 14 residues. Germline lookup yields CDR1 SEHNR and CDR2 FQNEAQ (reference sequence). V trimming: 5 bases; J trimming: 6 bases; junction bases outside the gene matches: 9. The CDR3 DNA follows: TGTGCCAGCAGCGATACAACCGGGACAGGCGAGCAGTACTTC. It yields the protein CASSDTTGTGEQYF. The whole variable domain, filled in from reference TRBV7-9 and TRBJ2-7, reads DTGVSQNPRHKITKRGQNVTFRCDPISEHNRLYWYRQTLGQGPEFLTYFQNEAQLEKSRLLSDRFSAERPKGSFSTLEIQRTEQGDSAMYLCASSDTTGTGEQYFGPGTRLTVT.

A single count supports this clone. CDR3 nucleotides: TGTGCCAGCAGCGGCGACAGGTCCGCGAACACCGGGGAGCTGTTTTTT. It encodes CASSGDRSANTGELFF. J is TRBJ2-2 and V is TRBV7-9; TRBD1 is a possible D gene (6 bases). Germline V CDR1 and CDR2: SEHNR, FQNEAQ (reference sequence). The CDR3 extends over 16 amino acids. With 5 bases removed from V and 0 bases from J, the gap between germline ends came to 13 bases.